This is a list of T cell receptor beta chains from one sample in a study of T cell responses to AZD1222 COVID-19 vaccine. Clones were read by immunoSEQ multiplex PCR, and TCRdb kept only the in-frame ones, dropping some. The sample records over 70,000 clones, 85% being singletons. Sequencing was performed on peripheral blood, taken on day 0 of AZD1222 vaccination. The receptors were sampled from an adult in good health. The CDR3 runs from the conserved cysteine through the conserved F or W. A D gene is named only where the DNA matches it firmly. A row's size may be missing; if present it is once, few, many or a size class.

J,size,D,V,DNA,CDR3
TRBJ2-1,NA,TRBD2,TRBV6-1,TGTGCCAGCAGTGAGGCGGGGGGGCCCAATGAGCAGTTCTTC,CASSEAGGPNEQFF
TRBJ1-2,NA,NA,TRBV11-2,TGTGCCAGCAGCCCGATACCCCGAGCGGCTAACTATGGCTACACCTTC,CASSPIPRAANYGYTF
TRBJ1-2,NA,NA,TRBV6-1,TGTGCCAGCAGTGAGGAAATAGGAGTCTATGGCTACACCTTC,CASSEEIGVYGYTF
TRBJ1-5,NA,NA,TRBV2,TGTGCCAGCAGGCACGGGACATCCGCATATCAGCCCCAGCATTTT,CASRHGTSAYQPQHF
TRBJ2-7,NA,NA,TRBV15,TGTGCCACCAGTACGGGGGAGTTCTACGAGCAGTACTTC,CATSTGEFYEQYF
TRBJ1-4,NA,NA,TRBV3-1/TRBV3-2,TGTGCCAGCAGCCAAGATGGAGCAACTAATGAAAAACTGTTTTTT,CASSQDGATNEKLFF
TRBJ2-5,few,NA,TRBV11-2,TGTGCCAGCAGCTCTCAGACAGTAGAGACCCAGTACTTC,CASSSQTVETQYF
TRBJ2-5,NA,NA,TRBV5-8,TGTGCCAGCAGCGCTAGCCGGACAGATGTACAAGAGACCCAGTACTTC,CASSASRTDVQETQYF
TRBJ2-2,once,TRBD1,TRBV9,TGTGCCAGCACCCGGACAGGGTATGACACCGGGGAGCTGTTTTTT,CASTRTGYDTGELFF
TRBJ1-2,NA,NA,TRBV25-1,TGTGCCAGCAGTGAATGGACAGTCGGCTACACCTTC,CASSEWTVGYTF
TRBJ2-3,NA,TRBD2,TRBV5-1,TGCGCCAGCAGCTTGGAGGTTAGCGGGGGAGATACGCAGTATTTT,CASSLEVSGGDTQYF